The 17 T cell receptor beta chains given below trace back to one sample, sequenced in a study of T cell responses to AZD1222 COVID-19 vaccine. Assay used: immunoSEQ multiplex PCR; TCRdb lists only in-frame clones, some missing. The sample contains under 140,000 clones, 70% to 90% of which appear only once. Here the sequenced sample was peripheral blood, taken on day 0 of AZD1222 vaccination. The receptors were gathered from an adult in good health.

V usage is TRBV2 and J usage is TRBJ1-5, with unresolved D. Germline loops: CDR1 SNHLY, CDR2 FYNNEI. This CDR3 has 19 residues. Trimming cost V 0 bases and J 2 bases, with 20 bases left between them. This CDR3 is CASSEAGYRAMLGNQPQHF. The CDR3 coding sequence is TGTGCCAGCAGTGAAGCGGGGTATAGGGCCATGTTGGGCAATCAGCCCCAGCATTTT. Variable domain in full (rest from reference TRBV2 and TRBJ1-5): EPEVTQTPSHQVTQMGQEVILRCVPISNHLYFYWYRQILGQKVEFLVSFYNNEISEKSEIFDDQFSVERPDGSNFTLKIRSTKLEDSAMYFCASSEAGYRAMLGNQPQHFGDGTRLSIL.

V and J are TRBV24-1 and TRBJ1-2, with 7 bases that match TRBD1. This CDR3 is built from 14 residues. Trimming at V came to 3 bases and at J to 8 bases, leaving 8 bases not matched to a gene. Looked up from germline, CDR1 is KGHDR and CDR2 is SFDVKD. DNA for the CDR3: TGTGCCACCAGTGATACGGACAGGCGAGGGGGCTACACCTTC. Amino acid sequence: CATSDTDRRGGYTF.

The V gene is TRBV7-2, the J gene TRBJ1-6; the D gene is possibly TRBD1 (5 bases). Germline loops: CDR1 SGHTA, CDR2 FQGNSA. The CDR3 consists of 15 residues. V was cut by 5 bases and J by 14 bases, with 22 bases left in between. CDR3 sequence: CASSPPGASGFTLHF. The DNA of the CDR3 is TGTGCCAGCAGCCCCCCCGGGGCCTCGGGATTCACCCTCCACTTT.

V gene TRBV19 combines with J gene TRBJ2-5; the match to TRBD2 covers 7 bases. After removal of 4 bases from V and 2 bases from J, the junction contained 7 bases not matched to a gene. The CDR3 loop spans 15 amino acids. Germline CDR1 reads LNHDA; CDR2 reads SQIVND (reference sequence). The CDR3 DNA reads TGTGCCAGTAGTACGAGGGTGGGGGGGCAAGAGACCCAGTACTTC. This translates into CASSTRVGGQETQYF.

The count of this clone is one. V is TRBV3-1 (or the pseudogene TRBV3-2) and J is TRBJ2-1; D is perhaps TRBD2 (5 bases). In germline, CDR1 is LGHDT, CDR2 YNNKEL (reference sequence). The CDR3 consists of 15 residues. Between the trimmed V and J ends, which lost 4 bases and 2 bases, there was a span of 12 bases. The CDR3 DNA is TGTGCCAGCAGCCTCGACTACCTTGCCTACAATGAGCAGTTCTTC. It translates to CASSLDYLAYNEQFF.

The genes are TRBV12-3 or TRBV12-4 and TRBJ1-2; D is uncertain. Trimming pared 3 bases from V and 5 bases from J, leaving 10 bases between. The CDR3 runs 13 residues. The CDR3 DNA sequence: TGTGCCAGCAGTTTCAGTCCGGAATATGGCTACACCTTC. Translated, it gives CASSFSPEYGYTF.

This clone appeared once. J is TRBJ2-7 and V is TRBV30, with D unresolved. The CDR3 length is 14 residues. Deletions cut 5 bases from V and 2 bases from J, with 16 bases between. Per germline, CDR1 GTSNPN and CDR2 SVGIG (reference sequence). The CDR3 coding sequence is TGTGCCTGGGGACCGGGTTCGGTCACCTACGAGCAGTACTTC. Translated: CAWGPGSVTYEQYF.

V is TRBV2 and J is TRBJ1-1, with 10 nucleotides matching TRBD1. The CDR3 contains 14 residues. CDR1 is SNHLY, CDR2 FYNNEI, per germline. Trimming cost V 6 bases and J 3 bases; bases outside gene matches: 4. CDR3 bases: TGTGCCAGCAGGGGGACAGGGGCGTACACTGAAGCTTTCTTT. Translation: CASRGTGAYTEAFF.

This rearrangement joins TRBV29-1 to TRBJ2-2, with a weak D call TRBD2 (6 bases). This CDR3 comprises 14 residues. V was cut by 3 bases and J by 3 bases, with 11 bases left in between. Germline CDR1 is SQVTM and CDR2 is ANQGSEA. CDR3 DNA: TGCAGCGTTGAGGGGACTTCTCACACCGGGGAGCTGTTTTTT. This encodes CSVEGTSHTGELFF.

This sequence joins TRBV7-8 and TRBJ1-6; maybe TRBD1 (5 bases). Germline values: CDR1 SGHVS, CDR2 FQNEAQ. Trimming left V 6 bases short and J 4 bases short, with 10 bases between. The CDR3 consists of 14 residues. DNA of the CDR3: TGTGCCAGCAGTTTCGACAGATATAATTCACCCCTCCACTTT. Its protein product is CASSFDRYNSPLHF.

The gene calls are TRBV5-1 and TRBJ1-3; 9 bases agree with TRBD1. V shed 2 bases and J 0 bases; nucleotides not matched to a gene: 6. Germline V gene sequence: CDR1 SGHRS, CDR2 YFSETQ. The CDR3 covers 17 residues. The CDR3 sequence: CASSLQGAPRSGNTIYF. Here the CDR3 DNA reads TGCGCCAGCAGCTTACAGGGGGCGCCCCGCTCTGGAAACACCATATATTTT.

This chain connects TRBV11-3 to TRBJ2-1, with 10 bases fitting TRBD2. The CDR3 covers 14 residues. V was pared by 5 bases and J by 7 bases, with 5 bases of the junction left unmatched. Germline assignment: CDR1 SGHNT and CDR2 YENEEA. The CDR3 here is CASSPGLAWNEQFF. The CDR3 DNA reads TGTGCCAGCAGCCCGGGACTAGCGTGGAATGAGCAGTTCTTC. The full variable domain, its missing parts supplied by reference TRBV11-3 and TRBJ2-1, is EAGVVQSPRYKIIEKKQPVAFWCNPISGHNTLYWYLQNLGQGPELLIRYENEEAVDDSQLPKDRFSAERLKGVDSTLKIQPAELGDSAVYLCASSPGLAWNEQFFGPGTRLTVL.

The CDR3 is CASSVEGLGTGELFF. In DNA form, the CDR3 reads TGTGCCAGCAGCGTAGAGGGGCTTGGGACCGGGGAGCTGTTTTTT. The chain employs TRBV9 and TRBJ2-2; perhaps TRBD1 as D (5 bases). V lost 0 bases and J lost 5, with 11 bases in between. Germline V gene sequence: CDR1 SGDLS, CDR2 YYNGEE. There are 15 residues in the CDR3.

The J gene is TRBJ2-5, the V gene TRBV9; 7 nucleotides agree with TRBD2. J lost 7 bases, V lost 2 bases, and 11 bases had no gene match. This CDR3 has 15 amino acids. Germline CDR1 and CDR2: SGDLS and YYNGEE. The CDR3 sequence is CASSVGLAALGTQYF. The CDR3 coding sequence is TGTGCCAGCAGCGTCGGGCTAGCGGCTTTGGGGACCCAGTACTTC. Variable domain in full (rest from reference TRBV9 and TRBJ2-5): DSGVTQTPKHLITATGQRVTLRCSPRSGDLSVYWYQQSLDQGLQFLIQYYNGEERAKGNILERFSAQQFPDLHSELNLSSLELGDSALYFCASSVGLAALGTQYFGPGTRLLVL.

This clone occurred a few times. The gene calls are TRBV10-1 and TRBJ1-6; perhaps TRBD1 as D (6 bases). CDR1 and CDR2 (germline): WNHNN, SYGVQD (reference sequence). CDR3 size: 17 residues. The V gene lost 6 bases and the J gene lost 3 bases, with 18 bases spanning the gap. This chain's CDR3 is CASRAQTGVFYNSPLHF. DNA for the CDR3: TGCGCCAGCAGAGCCCAGACAGGCGTATTCTATAATTCACCCCTCCACTTT.

This clone was found once. The CDR3 DNA follows: TGTGCCAGCAGTCCCGCCGGGGCTGCCTTTCGGGAGCAGTACTTC. It encodes CASSPAGAAFREQYF. The chain links TRBV28 to TRBJ2-7, with D perhaps given as TRBD1 or TRBD2 (5 bases each). V was cut by 5 bases and J by 7 bases, with 21 bases left in between. There are 15 residues in the CDR3. Germline CDR1 is MDHEN and CDR2 is SYDVKM.

The rearrangement joins TRBV27 to TRBJ1-6; D is uncertain. Germline V gene data show CDR1 as MNHEY and CDR2 as SMNVEV (reference sequence). The CDR3 consists of 15 residues. V was trimmed by 0 bases and J by 6 bases, leaving 9 bases between them. DNA for the CDR3: TGTGCCAGCAGTTTATCGACGGCGGGTAATTCACCCCTCCACTTT. It specifies CASSLSTAGNSPLHF.